The 6 T cell receptor beta chains below come from one sample, sequenced in a study of T cell responses to AZD1222 COVID-19 vaccine. The data were produced by immunoSEQ multiplex PCR, yet TCRdb's version contains in-frame clones alone and is incomplete. The data hold 90,000 to 95,000 clones, with 86% observed a single time. Sequenced material: peripheral blood, taken on day 0 of AZD1222 vaccination. The receptors shown here come from an adult in good health.

The chain carries TRBV7-9 and TRBJ2-1, with D possibly TRBD1 on 6 matching bases. With 1 base removed from V and 8 bases from J, the gap between germline ends came to 12 bases. Germline assignment: CDR1 SEHNR and CDR2 FQNEAQ (reference sequence). This CDR3 comprises 14 residues. CDR3: CASSLEAGVDEQFF. In nucleotides, the CDR3 is TGTGCCAGCAGCTTAGAGGCAGGGGTGGATGAGCAGTTCTTC. Together with reference TRBV7-9 and TRBJ2-1, the CDR3 gives the full variable domain: DTGVSQNPRHKITKRGQNVTFRCDPISEHNRLYWYRQTLGQGPEFLTYFQNEAQLEKSRLLSDRFSAERPKGSFSTLEIQRTEQGDSAMYLCASSLEAGVDEQFFGPGTRLTVL.

The chain is built from TRBV11-2 and TRBJ2-7, with unresolved D. The CDR3 sequence is 15 residues long. V was pared by 2 bases and J by 2 bases, with 13 bases between. Germline V CDR1 and CDR2: SGHAT, FQNNGV. The CDR3 reads CASSLSRSFPYEQYF. CDR3 coding DNA: TGTGCCAGCAGCTTATCGAGGTCCTTTCCCTACGAGCAGTACTTC.

The chain employs TRBV7-9 and TRBJ2-3, with D possibly TRBD1 on 5 matching bases. V shed 7 bases and J shed 1 base, with 18 bases lying between them. This CDR3 has 16 amino acids. The germline V gene has CDR1 SEHNR and CDR2 FQNEAQ (reference sequence). Written as DNA, the CDR3 is TGTGCCAGCAACAGAGTAGGGGTAAATGGCACAGATACGCAGTATTTT. Translating gives CASNRVGVNGTDTQYF. The complete variable domain, with remaining parts taken from reference TRBV7-9 and TRBJ2-3, reads DTGVSQNPRHKITKRGQNVTFRCDPISEHNRLYWYRQTLGQGPEFLTYFQNEAQLEKSRLLSDRFSAERPKGSFSTLEIQRTEQGDSAMYLCASNRVGVNGTDTQYFGPGTRLTVL.

The CDR3 spells CASSYQRGAHEQYF. The CDR3 DNA reads TGTGCCAGCAGTTACCAGCGGGGGGCCCACGAGCAGTACTTC. The chain has TRBV6-5 and TRBJ2-7, with 9 bases matching TRBD2. The length of the CDR3 is 14 residues. V lost 2 bases and J lost 5; bases outside the gene matches: 4. In germline, CDR1 is MNHEY, CDR2 SVGAGI.

CDR3 in DNA: TGCAGCGTTTCCGACAGGGGCTATGGCTACACCTTC. The encoded protein is CSVSDRGYGYTF. This chain connects TRBV29-1 to TRBJ1-2, with 8 bases aligning to TRBD1. Germline V gives CDR1 SQVTM, CDR2 ANQGSEA. The V gene end was trimmed by 5 bases and the J gene end by 4 bases; junction bases not matched to a gene: 3. CDR3 length: 12 residues.

The chain joins TRBV5-8 to TRBJ2-5; 14 positions match TRBD2. Germline V CDR1 and CDR2: SGHTS, YDEGEE. The CDR3 extends over 17 amino acids. Trimming took 3 bases from V and 2 from J; bases not matched to a gene: 6. The CDR3 sequence is CASSSQGTSGGQETQYF. The CDR3 DNA sequence: TGTGCCAGCAGCTCCCAAGGGACTAGCGGGGGACAAGAGACCCAGTACTTC. The full variable domain, its missing parts supplied by reference TRBV5-8 and TRBJ2-5, is EAGVTQSPTHLIKTRGQQATLRCSPISGHTSVYWYQQALGLGLQFLLWYDEGEERNRGNFPPRFSGRQFPNYSSELNVNALELEDSALYLCASSSQGTSGGQETQYFGPGTRLLVL.